One sample yielded the 32 T cell receptor beta chains listed below, sequenced in a study of T cells after yellow fever vaccination. TCRdb reprocessed the 5' RACE reads via MiXCR and lists one record per CDR3 protein. The sample consists of under 500,000 distinct CDR3 sequences, around 19% of them appearing once. The material sequenced was PBMCs, taken before the yellow fever booster vaccination. All receptors derive from a man aged 18 to 29 who received the YFV17D yellow fever vaccine.

This clonotype was counted once. This chain uses TRBV7-2 with TRBJ2-5; 13 bases line up with TRBD2. The V gene's germline CDR1 is SGHTA and CDR2 FQGNSA. The CDR3 contains 16 residues. Trimming removed 1 base from V and 5 bases from J; junction bases left unmatched: 4. The chain's CDR3 is CASSLGGTSGAETQYF. In DNA form, the CDR3 reads TGTGCCAGCAGCTTAGGGGGGACTAGCGGGGCGGAGACCCAGTACTTC.

The rearrangement joins TRBV12-3 or TRBV12-4 to TRBJ2-7; the D gene is possibly TRBD2 (6 bases). The V and J ends lost 8 bases and 6 bases respectively, with 17 bases between them. CDR3 length: 13 amino acids. The CDR3 coding sequence is TGTGCCAGCCGCCCCCCGGGGGTCAGCGAGCAGTACTTC. Amino acid sequence: CASRPPGVSEQYF.

This clonotype was counted only a few times. V and J are TRBV4-3 and TRBJ2-2; no clear D. This CDR3 region has 14 residues. Trimming left V 4 bases short and J 8 bases short, with 14 bases between. Germline loops: CDR1 LGHNA, CDR2 YSLEER. The CDR3 region has the DNA TGCGCCAGCAGCCTCATCTACCCTGGTGGGGAGCTGTTTTTT. It is translated as CASSLIYPGGELFF.

The chain couples TRBV5-1 to TRBJ2-7, with TRBD1 identical over 10 bases. V lost 5 bases and J lost 3; bases outside the gene matches: 14. Looked up from germline, CDR1 is SGHRS and CDR2 is YFSETQ. CDR3 size: 17 residues. CDR3 sequence reads: CASRPGTGDSYFYEQYF. CDR3 nucleotide sequence: TGCGCCAGCAGACCCGGGACAGGGGACTCCTATTTCTACGAGCAGTACTTC. Looking up the rest from reference TRBV5-1 and TRBJ2-7 gives the full variable domain: KAGVTQTPRYLIKTRGQQVTLSCSPISGHRSVSWYQQTPGQGLQFLFEYFSETQRNKGNFPGRFSGRQFSNSRSEMNVSTLELGDSALYLCASRPGTGDSYFYEQYFGPGTRLTVT.

This clonotype was counted a few times. This chain uses TRBV4-1 with TRBJ1-2; the D is unclear. The CDR3 totals 12 residues. The germline V and J ends were trimmed by 5 bases and 7 bases, with 11 bases remaining between them. Germline CDR1 and CDR2: MGHRA and YSYEKL. Written as DNA, the CDR3 is TGCGCCAGCAGCGAGGACTTCGTTGGCTACACCTTC. Encoded protein: CASSEDFVGYTF.

There are a few counts of this clonotype. V gene TRBV7-6 combines with J gene TRBJ2-2, with 10 nucleotides matching TRBD2. The length of the CDR3 is 16 residues. Losses at the gene ends were 5 bases for V and 6 bases for J; bases not matched to a gene: 9. CDR1 is SGHVS, CDR2 FNYEAQ, per germline. DNA for the CDR3: TGTGCCAGCAGCCAGCGGCCTAGCGGGGGTTCCGGGGAGCTGTTTTTT. It translates to CASSQRPSGGSGELFF.

The chain employs TRBV7-9 and TRBJ1-1; maybe TRBD1 (6 bases). The ends were cut back, 3 bases at V and 3 bases at J, with 8 bases in the middle. Germline lookup yields CDR1 SEHNR and CDR2 FQNEAQ (reference sequence). The CDR3 totals 13 residues. CDR3 protein: CASSFPGDTEAFF. The CDR3 DNA is TGTGCCAGCAGCTTTCCAGGGGACACTGAAGCTTTCTTT.

The rearrangement uses TRBV12-3 or TRBV12-4 and TRBJ2-7; D remains unclear. The CDR3 covers 14 residues. V lost 4 bases to trimming and J lost 1 base, with 11 bases between them. CDR3 sequence (DNA): TGTGCCAGCAGTTCGGCCGCAGGTTCCTACGAGCAGTACTTC. Protein sequence: CASSSAAGSYEQYF.

The chain carries TRBV15 and TRBJ2-6, with D perhaps TRBD1 (6 bases). The germline CDR1 and CDR2 sequences are LNHNV and YYDKDF (reference sequence). The CDR3 runs 18 residues. The V gene lost 8 bases and the J gene lost 1 base, with 21 bases spanning the gap. CDR3 region: CATAPSQGIASGANVLTF. In nucleotides, the CDR3 is TGTGCCACCGCCCCAAGCCAGGGGATTGCTTCTGGGGCCAACGTCCTGACTTTC.

This chain connects TRBV6-2 or TRBV6-3 to TRBJ1-1; 8 bases map to TRBD1. Per germline, CDR1 MNHEY and CDR2 SVGEGT. This CDR3 has 19 amino acids. Germline trimming cut 2 bases from V and 1 base from J; bases unmatched to any gene: 15. The CDR3 region has the DNA TGTGCCAGCAGTTACGAGACAGGGGCCCCTTTAAGCCCGAACACTGAAGCTTTCTTT. This codes for CASSYETGAPLSPNTEAFF.

The chain combines TRBV20-1 with TRBJ2-3; D possibly corresponds to TRBD1 (5 bases). The CDR3 is made up of 16 amino acids. CDR1 and CDR2 from the germline V gene are DFQATT and SNEGSKA (reference sequence). Between the trimmed V and J ends, which lost 0 bases and 2 bases, there was a span of 15 bases. Here the CDR3 reads CSARDHRTQATDTQYF. The CDR3 DNA reads as TGCAGTGCTAGAGATCATAGGACACAAGCCACAGATACGCAGTATTTT.

This chain joins TRBV6-5 and TRBJ2-7; TRBD2 might be the D (5 bases). The CDR3 has 13 amino acids. The germline CDR1 and CDR2 sequences are MNHEY and SVGAGI. Trimming left V 8 bases short and J 4 bases short, with 15 bases between. CDR3 bases: TGTGCCAGCGGAGGAAGATACCCTTACGAGCAGTACGTC. Protein: CASGGRYPYEQYV.

J is TRBJ1-2 and V is TRBV7-9; D call uncertain. Trimming removed 4 bases at V and 5 bases at J, with 11 bases between. Germline V gives CDR1 SEHNR, CDR2 FQNEAQ (reference sequence). The CDR3 covers 13 residues. The CDR3 reads CASSSRGLYGYTF. The CDR3 DNA follows: TGTGCCAGCAGCTCTAGAGGCTTGTATGGCTACACCTTC.

J is TRBJ2-5 and V is TRBV29-1, with D perhaps matching TRBD1 or TRBD2 (5 bases each). Deletions cut 7 bases from V and 2 bases from J, with 11 bases between. Germline CDR1 reads SQVTM; CDR2 reads ANQGSEA. The CDR3 spans 12 residues. The DNA for the CDR3 is TGCAGCGGGGGGAAACTTCAAGAGACCCAGTACTTC. Residues: CSGGKLQETQYF.

This chain links TRBV19 with TRBJ2-5; the D is unclear. The CDR3 is 13 residues long. From germline, CDR1 is LNHDA and CDR2 SQIVND (reference sequence). V lost 4 bases to trimming and J lost 4 bases, with 10 bases between them. The CDR3 DNA reads as TGTGCCAGTAGTAACCAGCTACGAGAGACCCAGTACTTC. It encodes CASSNQLRETQYF.

This chain joins TRBV27 and TRBJ2-3; 7 positions match TRBD1. The CDR3 loop spans 15 amino acids. J gave up 6 bases and V 10 bases, and 16 bases lay outside the gene matches. The V gene's germline CDR1 is MNHEY and CDR2 SMNVEV (reference sequence). CDR3 amino acids: CATGQGVSSRDTQYF. In DNA form, the CDR3 reads TGTGCCACGGGGCAGGGGGTTTCCTCCCGGGATACGCAGTATTTT.

The gene calls are TRBV4-3 and TRBJ1-2; D may be TRBD1 (6 bases). V was trimmed by 3 bases and J by 5 bases, leaving 16 bases between them. The CDR3 totals 15 residues. Germline CDR1 reads LGHNA; CDR2 reads YSLEER. CDR3 DNA: TGCGCCAGCAGCCACGGACAGTTTGATGATTATGGCTACACCTTC. Its translation: CASSHGQFDDYGYTF.

This clonotype was detected a few times. The chain couples TRBV5-1 to TRBJ2-3; 11 bases are a match to TRBD2. The CDR3 is 16 amino acids. The germline V gene has CDR1 SGHRS and CDR2 YFSETQ. V shed 4 bases and J 1 base; nucleotides not matched to a gene: 5. CDR3 region: CASSAPLAGGTDTQYF. In DNA, the CDR3 is TGCGCCAGCAGCGCCCCACTAGCGGGGGGCACAGATACGCAGTATTTT.

V and J are TRBV20-1 and TRBJ1-3, with 7 bases that match TRBD1. This CDR3 contains 14 residues. V was clipped by 5 bases and J by 0 bases; unmatched bases: 4. Germline-derived CDR1 and CDR2 are DFQATT and SNEGSKA (reference sequence). This CDR3 reads CSAPDRVSGNTIYF. CDR3 bases: TGCAGTGCTCCAGACAGGGTCTCTGGAAACACCATATATTTT.

This clonotype has just a few counts. V gene TRBV25-1 combines with J gene TRBJ2-1, with D perhaps being TRBD1 or TRBD2 (6 bases each). Trimming took off 3 bases at V and 9 bases at J, with 21 bases between the two ends. CDR1 is MGHDK, CDR2 SYGVNS, per germline. The CDR3 extends over 16 amino acids. Here the CDR3 reads CASSDPVWGAQGEQFF. The DNA for the CDR3 is TGTGCCAGCAGTGACCCCGTTTGGGGGGCCCAGGGTGAGCAGTTCTTC.

The chain joins TRBV5-1 to TRBJ1-1; D call uncertain. Germline assignment: CDR1 SGHRS and CDR2 YFSETQ. The V end was cut by 2 bases, the J end by 5 bases, with 13 bases between. This CDR3 has 14 amino acids. The CDR3 DNA is TGCGCCAGCAGCTTACTGACGGGAGGGACTGAAGCTTTCTTT. Amino acids: CASSLLTGGTEAFF.

A few counts support this clonotype. The V gene is TRBV6-5, the J gene TRBJ2-7; 8 nucleotides agree with TRBD1. There are 15 residues in the CDR3. Germline lookup yields CDR1 MNHEY and CDR2 SVGAGI. V dropped 5 bases and J dropped 6; count of bases not matched to a gene: 12. Here the CDR3 reads CASSPLAGGRIEQYF. In DNA form, the CDR3 reads TGTGCCAGCAGTCCGCTTGCAGGGGGCCGCATCGAGCAGTACTTC.

The V and J genes are TRBV7-2 and TRBJ1-6, with D possibly TRBD1 on 6 matching bases. Germline loops: CDR1 SGHTA, CDR2 FQGNSA. The CDR3 is 19 amino acids. The germline V and J ends were trimmed by 2 bases and 0 bases, with 17 bases remaining between them. The CDR3 DNA follows: TGTGCCAGCAGCTTAAGGGGGTTTTCAGGGAGCTCCTATAATTCACCCCTCCACTTT. It codes for CASSLRGFSGSSYNSPLHF.

The V gene is TRBV20-1, the J gene TRBJ2-7; D remains ambiguous. V shed 1 base and J shed 9 bases, with 22 bases lying between them. CDR3 length: 15 residues. Germline loops: CDR1 DFQATT, CDR2 SNEGSKA (reference sequence). The CDR3 is CSARGSSGDRSAQYV. DNA for the CDR3: TGCAGTGCTAGAGGGTCTTCGGGCGACCGCTCGGCGCAGTACGTC.

In this sample, this clonotype turned up many times. The chain links TRBV6-6 to TRBJ2-3; D gene unclear. The CDR3 is 11 residues long. Germline V CDR1 and CDR2: MNHNY, SVGAGI (reference sequence). V lost 7 bases, J lost 6 bases, and 8 bases lay in between. Here the CDR3 DNA reads TGTGCCAGCACTAAACTGGATACGCAGTATTTT. Amino acids: CASTKLDTQYF.

This clonotype was recorded a few times. This chain uses TRBV29-1 with TRBJ2-3; 7 nucleotides align to TRBD1. J gave up 9 bases and V 5 bases, and 2 bases lay outside the gene matches. Germline-derived CDR1 and CDR2 are SQVTM and ANQGSEA. The CDR3 extends over 10 amino acids. The CDR3 DNA reads as TGCAGCGTTCGGACAGGAACGCAGTATTTT. It translates to CSVRTGTQYF.

The CDR3 region is CASSQERGTGSYEQYF. For the CDR3, the DNA is TGCGCCAGCAGCCAAGAGCGGGGGACAGGGTCCTACGAGCAGTACTTC. The V and J genes are TRBV4-1 and TRBJ2-7; TRBD1 matches 9 bases. The CDR3 runs 16 residues. Trimming at V came to 0 bases and at J to 1 base, leaving 4 bases not matched to a gene. Germline V CDR1 and CDR2: MGHRA, YSYEKL.

CDR3 sequence reads: CASSIMGTDTQYF. The CDR3 nucleotides are TGTGCCAGCAGCATAATGGGTACAGATACGCAGTATTTT. The chain recombines TRBV7-3 with TRBJ2-3; D is unresolved. Trimming left V 5 bases short and J 3 bases short, with 9 bases between. The CDR3 extends over 13 amino acids. Germline loops: CDR1 SGHTA, CDR2 FQGTGA.

V and J are TRBV7-2 and TRBJ1-1; perhaps TRBD1 as D (5 bases). Germline V gene data show CDR1 as SGHTA and CDR2 as FQGNSA. CDR3 size: 18 residues. V lost 1 base and J lost 2, with 20 bases in between. CDR3 bases: TGTGCCAGCAGCTTAGGTCCCTTGGGGGGAGCCCCTAACACTGAAGCTTTCTTT. Its translation is CASSLGPLGGAPNTEAFF.

In this sample, this clonotype turned up once. The rearrangement uses TRBV7-9 and TRBJ1-1, with D maybe TRBD1 (5 bases). The CDR3 spans 16 residues. The V and J ends lost 5 bases and 8 bases respectively, with 24 bases between them. Germline-derived CDR1 and CDR2 are SEHNR and FQNEAQ (reference sequence). The CDR3 DNA reads as TGTGCCAGCAGCCCATTGGGCACAGGCCTTCACAACGAAGCTTTCTTT. It encodes CASSPLGTGLHNEAFF.

The chain links TRBV7-2 to TRBJ1-4; the D gene is possibly TRBD1 (5 bases). The CDR3 sequence is 14 residues long. The V gene's germline CDR1 is SGHTA and CDR2 FQGNSA. Trimming stripped 4 bases from V and 10 bases from J, with 16 bases between. CDR3 loop: CASSSGLSPRKLFF. CDR3 coding DNA: TGTGCCAGCAGCTCAGGGTTGAGCCCGAGAAAACTGTTTTTT.

The chain links TRBV5-1 to TRBJ1-1, with D unclear. Per germline, CDR1 SGHRS and CDR2 YFSETQ. This CDR3 is built from 15 residues. The V and J ends lost 3 bases and 3 bases respectively, with 15 bases between them. The CDR3 DNA sequence: TGCGCCAGCAGCTCCGACGGGAACGGATACACTGAAGCTTTCTTT. As protein: CASSSDGNGYTEAFF.